The clone carrying this T cell receptor (beta chain) was detected only a few times. No antigen is known for it. The data belong to a study of tumour-infiltrating T cells in Burkitt lymphoma. Study-level points and caveats: Several public clonotypes were shared across many Burkitt lymphoma patients.

With 3 bases clipped from V and 4 bases from J, the junction kept 6 bases outside the gene matches. The V gene's germline CDR1 is SGHRS and CDR2 YFSETQ. The CDR3 extends over 15 amino acids. Only in-frame clones appear in the TCRdb table, and some are missing; sequencing was by immunoSEQ multiplex PCR. The data show 45,000 to 60,000 clones, with around a third seen just once and roughly 2.6% held by the top ten. Source material: tumor tissue. The sequence came from a human donor with Burkitt lymphoma. The chain joins TRBV5-1 to TRBJ2-5; the match to TRBD1 covers 10 bases. CDR3 DNA: TGCGCCAGCAGCTCTGGGACAGGGGCCCGAGAGACCCAGTACTTC. The encoded protein is CASSSGTGARETQYF.